These 10 T cell receptor beta chains were sequenced from one sample in a study of patients and donors after allogeneic stem cell transplantation. TCRdb passed the RT-PCR reads through MiXCR, listing each CDR3 protein once. The data contain about 160,000 distinct CDR3 sequences, more than 20% of them singletons. Sequencing input: blood, either unsorted or a sorted T cell fraction (not recorded which). All receptors derive from a human donor who was either an allogeneic HSCT recipient or a stem cell or donor lymphocyte infusion donor (not recorded which). It is not recorded whose cells these are; they may come from a transplant donor.

This chain joins TRBV27 and TRBJ2-2; D is undetermined. Deletions cut 3 bases from V and 6 bases from J, with 8 bases between. This CDR3 is built from 13 residues. Germline V CDR1 and CDR2: MNHEY, SMNVEV (reference sequence). The CDR3 sequence is CASSFSRAGELFF. The CDR3 DNA sequence: TGTGCCAGCAGTTTCAGTCGAGCCGGGGAGCTGTTTTTT.

This clonotype was observed a single time. This chain joins TRBV11-3 and TRBJ2-1; the D gene could be TRBD1 or TRBD2 (6 bases each). Trimming removed 0 bases from V and 9 bases from J, with 12 bases in between. The CDR3 has 14 amino acids. Germline V gives CDR1 SGHNT, CDR2 YENEEA. The CDR3 sequence is CASSLDPGAGEQFF. The CDR3 coding sequence is TGTGCCAGCAGCTTAGACCCGGGGGCTGGTGAGCAGTTCTTC.

This clonotype showed up many times. This chain joins TRBV10-3 and TRBJ2-7, with 7 bases matching TRBD2. CDR3 length: 14 amino acids. Per the germline V gene, CDR1 is ENHRY and CDR2 is SYGVKD. The V segment lost 8 bases and the J segment 0 bases; nucleotides outside the gene matches: 7. As DNA, the CDR3 is TGTGCCATCGGTCCTAGCGGATTCTCCTACGAGCAGTACTTC. As protein: CAIGPSGFSYEQYF.

This clonotype was counted at least ten times. The chain joins TRBV20-1 to TRBJ1-5, with TRBD1 matching 7 bases. The CDR3 has 13 amino acids. The V and J ends lost 5 bases and 2 bases, in that order; junction bases with no gene match: 3. Germline CDR1 DFQATT, CDR2 SNEGSKA (reference sequence). This chain's CDR3 is CSAEDRGNQPQHF. CDR3 DNA: TGCAGTGCTGAAGACAGGGGCAATCAGCCCCAGCATTTT.

About this clonotype: The junction departs from the called germline gene at one end, perhaps through a read error. This chain connects TRBV6-2 or TRBV6-3 to TRBJ1-1; no definite D call. The CDR3 has 13 amino acids. CDR1 and CDR2 (germline): MNHEY, SVGEGT. The CDR3 sequence is CVSSSHQDSEAFF. The DNA for the CDR3 is TGTGTCAGCAGTTCGCATCAAGATTCTGAAGCTTTCTTT.

The chain combines TRBV2 with TRBJ2-3; D remains unclear. This CDR3 has 11 residues. The germline CDR1 and CDR2 sequences are SNHLY and FYNNEI. The V end was cut by 6 bases, the J end by 4 bases, with 5 bases between. The CDR3 DNA follows: TGTGCCAGCAGCGGCGCAGATACGCAGTATTTT. Its protein is CASSGADTQYF.

The count of this clonotype is one. The chain uses TRBV10-3 and TRBJ2-3, with 8 bases aligning to TRBD2. This CDR3 is built from 14 residues. With V trimmed by 2 bases and J by 4 bases, 2 bases remained unmatched. Looked up from germline, CDR1 is ENHRY and CDR2 is SYGVKD. The CDR3: CAISEVSGADTQYF. In DNA form, the CDR3 reads TGTGCCATCAGTGAGGTTAGCGGGGCAGATACGCAGTATTTT.

CDR3: CAWGPRNQPQHF. CDR3 nucleotide sequence: TGTGCCTGGGGACCCCGCAATCAGCCCCAGCATTTT. The rearrangement joins TRBV30 to TRBJ1-5; no clear D gene. The CDR3 totals 12 residues. The ends were cut back, 5 bases at V and 2 bases at J, with 7 bases in the middle. Germline V gene sequence: CDR1 GTSNPN, CDR2 SVGIG (reference sequence).

The rearrangement uses TRBV5-5 and TRBJ1-5, with 8 bases that match TRBD1. Looked up from germline, CDR1 is SGHKS and CDR2 is YYEKEE (reference sequence). Unmatched junction bases numbered 11, after V lost 4 bases and J lost 2 bases. The CDR3 runs to 17 residues. CDR3 DNA sequence: TGTGCCAGCAGCCCCATGGACAGGGCCTGGGGCAATCAGCCCCAGCATTTT. Translating gives CASSPMDRAWGNQPQHF.

This clonotype was seen only a few times. The CDR3 loop reads CASSELNNYYGYTF. CDR3 in DNA: TGTGCCAGCAGTGAACTCAACAACTACTATGGCTACACCTTC. The rearrangement uses TRBV25-1 and TRBJ1-2; D is unresolved. This CDR3 is built from 14 residues. In germline, CDR1 is MGHDK, CDR2 SYGVNS. Trimming shortened V by 2 bases and J by 3 bases, and 10 bases separated the two germline ends.